This T cell receptor (beta chain) originates from a study of cytomegalovirus exposure and HLA in healthy donors. Study-wide results and limits: Analysis was performed later, and it showed HLA-associated TCR beta chains to be more clonally expanded than equally common others.

60 Vbeta and 13 Jbeta primers were used in PCR. The assay was immunoSEQ multiplex PCR, and TCRdb's table has in-frame clones only and misses some. The sample lists about 93,000 clones, roughly 79% seen once, with 0.5% to 0.65% in the top ten. The CDR3 extends over 13 amino acids. Trimming pared 2 bases from V and 1 base from J, leaving 6 bases between. Germline V gives CDR1 SGDLS, CDR2 YYNGEE. In its sample, this clone was seen a few times. The target antigen is unknown. Sequenced input: PBMCs. V gene TRBV9 combines with J gene TRBJ1-2; D is uncertain. The receptor comes from a man under 40 in good health and CMV-seronegative. CDR3 region: CASSVGFNYGYTF. In DNA form, the CDR3 reads TGTGCCAGCAGCGTCGGGTTTAACTATGGCTACACCTTC.